The table lists the clone carrying this TCR beta chain with a few counts. Per the authors' pipeline: Reference gene primer amplification gave estimated nucleated cell counts. Profiled with immunoSEQ multiplex PCR; TCRdb holds only in-frame clones, not every one. That table is the source of V, J and clone size, and D and trimming were worked out from the DNA. The table lists approximately 470,000 clones, 75% to 90% of them singletons, with more than 3% in the top ten. This sample stems from a study of blood T cell repertoires in COVID-19. Study overall: The samples span acute and convalescent COVID-19 from the United States, Italy and Spain.

The CDR3 has 11 amino acids. Germline loops: CDR1 GTSNPN, CDR2 SVGIG (reference sequence). Trimming pared 0 bases from V and 6 bases from J, leaving 6 bases between. This receptor was taken from a human donor in a cohort sampled during active COVID-19. What was sequenced was peripheral blood. J is TRBJ2-7 and V is TRBV30; the D is unclear. The CDR3 protein is CAWSVASEQYF. The CDR3 DNA is TGTGCCTGGAGTGTAGCTAGCGAGCAGTACTTC.